One sample yielded the 19 T cell receptor beta chains listed below, sequenced in a study of regulatory T cells in long-lasting Graves disease. For TCR beta, libraries came from iRepertoire HTBI primers and Arm-PCR of CDR3 regions. Each CDR3 protein is one row after TCRdb ran MiXCR on the multiplex PCR reads. The sample contains 600,000 to 800,000 distinct CDR3 sequences, approximately 31% of which appear only once. Documented time point: persistent/refractory GD, antithyroid drugs over 5 years with positive TRAb. PBMC-extracted RNA yielded the TCR library. The sequencing here drew on peripheral blood mononuclear cells (PBMCs), taken when the disease was refractory, from a patient treated with antithyroid drugs. These TCRs come from a female donor with Graves disease.

There are a few counts of this clonotype. The chain employs TRBV7-3 and TRBJ2-1; 15 bases are a match to TRBD2. The CDR3 loop spans 15 amino acids. V dropped 4 bases and J dropped 10; count of bases not matched to a gene: 5. CDR1 and CDR2 (germline): SGHTA, FQGTGA. CDR3 region: CASSSGTSGRREQFF. In DNA, the CDR3 is TGTGCCAGCAGCTCTGGGACTAGCGGGAGGAGGGAGCAGTTCTTC.

This clonotype was observed once. The CDR3 sequence is CAWSRNRVTETQYF. The CDR3 region has the DNA TGTGCCTGGAGTAGGAACAGGGTTACAGAGACCCAGTACTTC. V usage is TRBV30 and J usage is TRBJ2-5; possible D gene TRBD1, 6 bases. This CDR3 is built from 14 residues. In germline, CDR1 is GTSNPN, CDR2 SVGIG (reference sequence). V was clipped by 2 bases and J by 4 bases, with 14 bases between them.

This clonotype occurred a few times. The genes are TRBV6-1 and TRBJ2-7, with D hard to call. Trimming cost V 4 bases and J 0 bases, with 13 bases left between them. The V gene's germline CDR1 is MNHNS and CDR2 SASEGT. This CDR3 region has 15 residues. The CDR3 sequence: CASSVGLQSSYEQYF. CDR3 sequence (DNA): TGTGCCAGCAGTGTGGGCCTCCAGAGCTCCTACGAGCAGTACTTC.

The sample holds many counts of this clonotype. A read error may account for a junction end that differs from germline. The rearrangement joins TRBV27 to TRBJ2-7; 8 nucleotides align to TRBD2. Germline CDR1 and CDR2: MNHEY and SMNVEV (reference sequence). CDR3 size: 13 residues. DNA of the CDR3: TGTGCCAGCAGTACTCTCGAGAGCGGGAGTATACACTTC. It translates to CASSTLESGSIHF.

The chain has TRBV5-5 and TRBJ2-5; TRBD1 aligns across 10 bases. The CDR3 spans 15 residues. Germline V gene sequence: CDR1 SGHKS, CDR2 YYEKEE (reference sequence). V was clipped by 3 bases and J by 5 bases; unmatched bases: 7. The CDR3 DNA sequence: TGTGCCAGCAGCTCCGGGACAGGGGATTCGGAGACCCAGTACTTC. Protein sequence: CASSSGTGDSETQYF. The whole variable domain, remainder taken from reference TRBV5-5 and TRBJ2-5, is DAGVTQSPTHLIKTRGQQVTLRCSPISGHKSVSWYQQVLGQGPQFIFQYYEKEERGRGNFPDRFSARQFPNYSSELNVNALLLGDSALYLCASSSGTGDSETQYFGPGTRLLVL.

The rearrangement uses TRBV6-5 and TRBJ1-1, with unresolved D. The V end was cut by 0 bases, the J end by 5 bases, with 7 bases between. CDR1 and CDR2 from the germline V gene are MNHEY and SVGAGI. CDR3 length: 13 residues. DNA for the CDR3: TGTGCCAGCAGTTACTCCCAGCGTACTGAAGCTTTCTTT. Residues: CASSYSQRTEAFF.

The chain is built from TRBV7-4 and TRBJ2-7; TRBD2 might be the D (7 bases). From germline, CDR1 is SGHVT and CDR2 SQSDAQ. The CDR3 spans 17 residues. The germline V and J ends were trimmed by 6 bases and 2 bases, with 23 bases remaining between them. Here the CDR3 DNA reads TGTGCCAGCAGACCCGCCTCCGGGGGGCCATGTCCCTACGAGCAGTACTTC. Its translation is CASRPASGGPCPYEQYF.

The chain links TRBV12-3 or TRBV12-4 to TRBJ2-7; tentative D call: TRBD1 (6 bases). There are 15 residues in the CDR3. With 4 bases removed from V and 1 base from J, the gap between germline ends came to 14 bases. CDR3 region: CASSYVRDTSYEQYF. The DNA for the CDR3 is TGTGCCAGCAGTTACGTCCGGGACACTTCCTACGAGCAGTACTTC.

The chain employs TRBV30 and TRBJ1-1; D uncertain. The V end was cut by 4 bases, the J end by 8 bases, with 17 bases between. Germline V gives CDR1 GTSNPN, CDR2 SVGIG (reference sequence). The CDR3 covers 13 residues. CDR3 nucleotide sequence: TGTGCCTGGATTTCCCCACCCGACCAGGAAGCTTTCTTT. Translation: CAWISPPDQEAFF.

This clonotype was picked up a small number of times. J is TRBJ2-5 and V is TRBV18; D uncertain. This CDR3 spans 15 amino acids. The V and J ends lost 3 bases and 2 bases respectively, with 13 bases between them. CDR1 is KGHSH and CDR2 is LQKENI in the germline V gene. The CDR3 DNA follows: TGTGCCAGCTCACCGGTTGCACTATATCAAGAGACCCAGTACTTC. Translation gives CASSPVALYQETQYF.

This clonotype has ten or more counts. The V gene is TRBV2, the J gene TRBJ1-2; D not certain. This CDR3 region has 13 residues. In germline, CDR1 is SNHLY, CDR2 FYNNEI. The germline V and J ends were trimmed by 8 bases and 6 bases, with 16 bases remaining between them. The CDR3 region has the DNA TGTGCCAGCTGCCTCGGGAATCGGGATGGCTACACCTTC. Residues: CASCLGNRDGYTF.

This chain joins TRBV30 and TRBJ1-5; 11 nucleotides agree with TRBD1. Germline V gives CDR1 GTSNPN, CDR2 SVGIG (reference sequence). V lost 0 bases, J lost 0 bases, and 4 bases stayed unmatched. The CDR3 has 17 amino acids. The CDR3 loop is CAWSVRTGGRSNQPQHF. The CDR3 DNA follows: TGTGCCTGGAGTGTACGGACAGGGGGCCGTAGCAATCAGCCCCAGCATTTT.

This clonotype has just a few counts. The chain has TRBV29-1 and TRBJ1-2; 12 nucleotides line up with TRBD1. V trimming: 7 bases; J trimming: 3 bases; junction bases outside the gene matches: 12. There are 16 residues in the CDR3. Germline-derived CDR1 and CDR2 are SQVTM and ANQGSEA. The CDR3 reads CSASGQGASPYYGYTF. DNA for the CDR3: TGCAGCGCCTCGGGACAGGGGGCAAGCCCCTACTATGGCTACACCTTC.

The V call is TRBV5-1, the J call TRBJ1-2, with a tentative D call TRBD1 (6 bases). The CDR3 has 15 amino acids. Germline V gene data show CDR1 as SGHRS and CDR2 as YFSETQ. The germline V and J ends were trimmed by 5 bases and 4 bases, with 18 bases remaining between them. The CDR3 region has the DNA TGCGCCAGCAGTCTCTTTGGGGGCGCCGTCTATGGCTACACCTTC. The encoded protein is CASSLFGGAVYGYTF.

Written as DNA, the CDR3 is TGCAGTGCTAAAACCCCCCGGACAGGGGAGAATCAGCCCCAGCATTTT. This gives the protein CSAKTPRTGENQPQHF. J is TRBJ1-5 and V is TRBV20-1; the match to TRBD1 covers 9 bases. The length of the CDR3 is 16 residues. Looked up from germline, CDR1 is DFQATT and CDR2 is SNEGSKA (reference sequence). The trim removed 4 bases at V and 4 bases at J, leaving 11 bases unmatched.

This chain connects TRBV5-1 to TRBJ1-1; D might be TRBD1 (6 bases). CDR3 length: 15 amino acids. Germline CDR1 SGHRS, CDR2 YFSETQ. Between the trimmed V and J ends, which lost 3 bases and 1 base, there was a span of 13 bases. This chain's CDR3 is CASSSTGTQNTEAFF. Here the CDR3 DNA reads TGCGCCAGCAGCTCAACAGGGACCCAGAACACTGAAGCTTTCTTT. Based on the CDR3 plus reference TRBV5-1 and TRBJ1-1, the full variable domain is KAGVTQTPRYLIKTRGQQVTLSCSPISGHRSVSWYQQTPGQGLQFLFEYFSETQRNKGNFPGRFSGRQFSNSRSEMNVSTLELGDSALYLCASSSTGTQNTEAFFGQGTRLTVV.

This clonotype showed up just a few times. Compared with germline, one end of the junction differs, possibly owing to a read error. V gene TRBV28 combines with J gene TRBJ1-1; D call uncertain. CDR1 and CDR2 (germline): MDHEN, SYDVKM. The CDR3 sequence is 16 residues long. CDR3 in DNA: TGCGCCAGCAGCCCTTACCCTGCGGGAAAGTTCCCTGAAGCTTTCTTT. Encoded protein: CASSPYPAGKFPEAFF.

The CDR3 sequence: CSVQVGGATTEAFF. In DNA, the CDR3 is TGCAGCGTCCAAGTGGGGGGCGCGACCACTGAAGCTTTCTTT. V gene TRBV29-1 combines with J gene TRBJ1-1; perhaps TRBD1 as D (6 bases). Trimming left V 6 bases short and J 4 bases short, with 18 bases between. The CDR3 extends over 14 amino acids. The germline gives CDR1 SQVTM, CDR2 ANQGSEA.

The V call is TRBV11-2, the J call TRBJ1-1, with D hard to call. The V gene's germline CDR1 is SGHAT and CDR2 FQNNGV. The germline V and J ends were trimmed by 4 bases and 6 bases, with 12 bases remaining between them. The CDR3 sequence is 13 residues long. In DNA form, the CDR3 reads TGTGCCAGCAGCTCGTCCCCAAGGCCTGAAGCTTTCTTT. Residues: CASSSSPRPEAFF.